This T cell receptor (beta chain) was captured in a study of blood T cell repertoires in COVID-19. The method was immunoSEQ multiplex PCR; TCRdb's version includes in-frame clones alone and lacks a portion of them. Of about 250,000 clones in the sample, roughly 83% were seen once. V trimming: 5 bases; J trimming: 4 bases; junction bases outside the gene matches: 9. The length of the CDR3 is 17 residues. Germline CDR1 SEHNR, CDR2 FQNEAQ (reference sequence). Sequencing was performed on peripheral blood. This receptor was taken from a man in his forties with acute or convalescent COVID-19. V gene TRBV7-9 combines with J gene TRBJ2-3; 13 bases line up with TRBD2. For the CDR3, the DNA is TGTGCCAGCAGCCGACAAGGACTAGCGGGAGTGGCAGATACGCAGTATTTT. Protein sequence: CASSRQGLAGVADTQYF.